This T cell receptor (beta chain) was identified in a study of blood T cell repertoires in COVID-19. Overall study context: Sites in the United States, Italy and Spain provided acute and convalescent COVID-19 samples. Sample material is recorded as cDNA or gDNA derived from T cells, B-cell-depleted T cells, or PBMCs.

The CDR3 spans 13 residues. Original methodology: Nucleated cell number was recorded as an estimate derived from reference gene primer amplification. Sequenced by immunoSEQ multiplex PCR; TCRdb stores in-frame clones only, minus some. The D gene and trimming were derived from the DNA, and the V and J assignments and clone size from that table. The data hold roughly 100,000 clones, with more than 75% observed a single time. The chain employs TRBV21-1 and TRBJ2-5; the table's D call TRBD2 went unverified against the DNA. TRBV21-1 is shown as a pseudogene. Sequenced: peripheral blood. The receptor was derived from a human donor in a cohort sampled during active COVID-19. In DNA form, the CDR3 reads TGTGCCAGCAGCTTCCCGGGTTTGGAGACCCAGTACTTC. The encoded protein is CASSFPGLETQYF.